These 27 T cell receptor beta chains were all obtained from the same sample, sequenced in a study of shared clonotypes between healthy human individuals. Cells designated naive CD8 were CD45RO-negative and were positively selected for CCR7, with terminally differentiated effector memory CD45RA+ cells excluded. Repertoires were generated with immunoSEQ multiplex PCR, while TCRdb's copy carries only in-frame clones and drops some. The sample lists just over 2,000,000 clones, less than 95% seen once, with roughly 1.1% in the top ten. The source material was naive CD8+ T cells sorted from blood. The receptor source for this set is a man between 18 and 29 years old in good health.

A remark on this clone: The same CDR3 also results from other DNA sequences found in this sample. The chain links TRBV7-9 to TRBJ2-7; unclear D gene. CDR1 is SEHNR, CDR2 FQNEAQ, per germline (reference sequence). Deletions cut 1 base from V and 4 bases from J, with 8 bases between. CDR3 length equals 13 residues. CDR3 sequence reads: CASSLGAGYEQYF. In DNA form, the CDR3 reads TGTGCCAGCAGCTTAGGGGCAGGATACGAGCAGTACTTC.

The rearrangement uses TRBV4-3 and TRBJ2-2; D is perhaps TRBD1 (6 bases). The V gene's germline CDR1 is LGHNA and CDR2 YSLEER. V was shortened by 4 bases and J by 5 bases, with 17 bases between the two germline ends. This CDR3 has 16 residues. CDR3 nucleotide sequence: TGCGCCAGCAGCCTCCTAGGGCCAGGGGATACCGGGGAGCTGTTTTTT. Its translation: CASSLLGPGDTGELFF.

The chain carries TRBV13 and TRBJ2-3, with TRBD2 matching 9 bases. The CDR3 spans 17 residues. With V trimmed by 5 bases and J by 1 base, 10 bases remained unmatched. CDR1 is PRHDT, CDR2 FYEKMQ, per germline (reference sequence). The CDR3 spells CASSPSGEAGGTDTQYF. Here the CDR3 DNA reads TGTGCCAGCAGCCCTAGCGGGGAGGCGGGAGGCACAGATACGCAGTATTTT.

The V and J genes are TRBV9 and TRBJ2-3; D unresolved. V lost 2 bases and J lost 6, with 13 bases in between. The CDR3 spans 14 residues. CDR1 is SGDLS and CDR2 is YYNGEE in the germline V gene. Here the CDR3 reads CASSVNQIGDTQYF. As DNA, the CDR3 is TGTGCCAGCAGCGTTAACCAGATAGGGGATACGCAGTATTTT.

The rearrangement joins TRBV2 to TRBJ2-7; 9 positions match TRBD2. CDR3 length equals 14 residues. Germline V gene lookup returns CDR1 SNHLY and CDR2 FYNNEI. Trimming removed 3 bases from V and 6 bases from J; junction bases left unmatched: 6. CDR3 sequence reads: CASSEASGISEQYF. As DNA, the CDR3 is TGTGCCAGCAGTGAGGCTAGCGGGATCAGCGAGCAGTACTTC.

Written as DNA, the CDR3 is TGTGCCAGCAGCTTGAGTCCGGGGTTCGAGCAGTACTTC. It encodes CASSLSPGFEQYF. This chain connects TRBV5-6 to TRBJ2-7, with D maybe TRBD2 (5 bases). Trimming shortened V by 1 base and J by 6 bases, and 11 bases separated the two germline ends. The CDR3 spans 13 residues. Germline-derived CDR1 and CDR2 are SGHDT and YYEEEE.

The genes are TRBV6-1 and TRBJ2-2, with D uncertain. Germline V gene lookup returns CDR1 MNHNS and CDR2 SASEGT. The length of the CDR3 is 13 residues. Trimming left V 2 bases short and J 4 bases short, with 5 bases between. The CDR3 is CASSEWSTGELFF. The CDR3 bases are TGTGCCAGCAGTGAATGGAGCACCGGGGAGCTGTTTTTT.

The V and J genes are TRBV13 and TRBJ1-4; no firm D call. In germline, CDR1 is PRHDT, CDR2 FYEKMQ (reference sequence). This CDR3 contains 15 residues. Trimming removed 5 bases from V and 6 bases from J, with 16 bases in between. The CDR3 DNA reads TGTGCCAGCAGCCCAGGCCGGGCCGGGTATGAAAAACTGTTTTTT. As protein: CASSPGRAGYEKLFF.

This chain connects TRBV14 to TRBJ1-1, with D possibly TRBD1 on 5 matching bases. Trimming left V 4 bases short and J 2 bases short, with 14 bases between. The CDR3 has 15 amino acids. Germline CDR1 SGHDN, CDR2 FVKESK. The chain's CDR3 is CASSLSGHLNTEAFF. Here the CDR3 DNA reads TGTGCCAGCAGCCTTAGTGGACACCTCAACACTGAAGCTTTCTTT.

This chain joins TRBV6-1 and TRBJ2-7, with 8 positions matching TRBD2. The junction had 6 bases not matched to a gene; V was cut back by 2 bases and J by 6 bases. The CDR3 is 14 residues long. Germline CDR1 is MNHNS and CDR2 is SASEGT. The CDR3 DNA sequence: TGTGCCAGCAGTGAATGGCGGCTAGCGGGCGAGCAGTACTTC. It yields the protein CASSEWRLAGEQYF.

The gene calls are TRBV7-3 and TRBJ2-3; TRBD2 agrees at 10 bases. The V gene's germline CDR1 is SGHTA and CDR2 FQGTGA. J gave up 6 bases and V 4 bases, and 7 bases lay outside the gene matches. The CDR3 sequence is 15 residues long. DNA of the CDR3: TGTGCCAGCAGCTCCCAGGTAGCGGGGGGCGATACGCAGTATTTT. The encoded protein is CASSSQVAGGDTQYF.

The chain combines TRBV28 with TRBJ1-1; TRBD1 is a possible D gene (5 bases). Trimming took off 10 bases at V and 1 base at J, with 13 bases between the two ends. Germline V CDR1 and CDR2: MDHEN, SYDVKM. The CDR3 covers 13 residues. CDR3 nucleotides: TGTGCCACCGACTCGACAGCGAACACTGAAGCTTTCTTT. Amino acid sequence: CATDSTANTEAFF.

J is TRBJ2-7 and V is TRBV19; 7 bases fit TRBD2. CDR1 LNHDA and CDR2 SQIVND come from the germline V gene (reference sequence). This CDR3 has 14 amino acids. V lost 5 bases to trimming and J lost 5 bases; unmatched junction nucleotides: 9. The chain's CDR3 is CASSLRAGGNEQYF. CDR3 in DNA: TGTGCCAGTAGTCTAAGGGCCGGGGGGAACGAGCAGTACTTC.

This sequence joins TRBV25-1 and TRBJ2-7, with D perhaps TRBD1 (6 bases). Germline CDR1 and CDR2: MGHDK and SYGVNS. This CDR3 is 15 amino acids long. V was trimmed by 5 bases and J by 3 bases, leaving 17 bases between them. This CDR3 reads CASSSPRGAVYEQYF. CDR3 DNA: TGTGCCAGCAGTTCCCCCAGGGGAGCAGTCTACGAGCAGTACTTC.

The rearrangement uses TRBV7-6 and TRBJ2-1; D possibly corresponds to TRBD2 (5 bases). The germline V gene encodes CDR1 SGHVS and CDR2 FNYEAQ. Trimming removed 5 bases from V and 4 bases from J, with 18 bases in between. The CDR3 totals 16 residues. In DNA form, the CDR3 reads TGTGCCAGCAGCCCAGTGGCTAGCCCGAATTACAATGAGCAGTTCTTC. Residues: CASSPVASPNYNEQFF.

The chain couples TRBV7-9 to TRBJ2-1, with D maybe TRBD1 (5 bases). CDR3 length equals 12 residues. Deletions cut 5 bases from V and 8 bases from J, with 10 bases between. CDR1 is SEHNR, CDR2 FQNEAQ, per germline (reference sequence). The CDR3 DNA is TGTGCCAGCAGCCTTCTCAGGGATGAGCAGTTCTTC. It codes for CASSLLRDEQFF.

The chain carries TRBV6-5 and TRBJ1-4; D ambiguous. From germline, CDR1 is MNHEY and CDR2 SVGAGI. V was trimmed by 5 bases and J by 0 bases, leaving 7 bases between them. CDR3 length: 14 residues. The CDR3 bases are TGTGCCAGCAGTACAATTGCAACTAATGAAAAACTGTTTTTT. Its translation: CASSTIATNEKLFF.

The chain couples TRBV27 to TRBJ2-7; 7 positions match TRBD2. The CDR3 is 16 residues long. The germline gives CDR1 MNHEY, CDR2 SMNVEV (reference sequence). V gave up 6 bases and J gave up 0 bases; unmatched junction bases: 11. This chain's CDR3 is CASSYAAGEFSYEQYF. The DNA for the CDR3 is TGTGCCAGCAGCTATGCGGCGGGGGAATTCTCCTACGAGCAGTACTTC.

The chain combines TRBV7-9 with TRBJ2-3; tentative D call: TRBD2 (6 bases). From germline, CDR1 is SEHNR and CDR2 FQNEAQ (reference sequence). V dropped 6 bases and J dropped 7 bases, with 17 bases sitting between them. CDR3 size: 14 residues. The CDR3 sequence: CASSEDRDSNTQYF. The CDR3 DNA reads as TGTGCCAGCAGTGAAGACCGGGACTCCAATACGCAGTATTTT.

The chain joins TRBV2 to TRBJ2-1; D is possibly TRBD1 (6 bases). CDR3 length: 13 amino acids. The V end was cut by 6 bases, the J end by 6 bases, with 12 bases between. From germline, CDR1 is SNHLY and CDR2 FYNNEI. CDR3 nucleotides: TGTGCCAGCAGCCCGCCCAGGGGCAATGAGCAGTTCTTC. It specifies CASSPPRGNEQFF.

J is TRBJ2-7 and V is TRBV5-5; D is uncertain. From germline, CDR1 is SGHKS and CDR2 YYEKEE (reference sequence). CDR3 length equals 11 residues. The V and J ends lost 2 bases and 3 bases respectively, with 3 bases between them. As DNA, the CDR3 is TGTGCCAGCAGCTTCCTCTACGAGCAGTACTTC. As protein: CASSFLYEQYF.

The chain joins TRBV5-6 to TRBJ1-1; D unclear. V was pared by 0 bases and J by 1 base, with 7 bases between. Germline CDR1 is SGHDT and CDR2 is YYEEEE. The CDR3 loop spans 14 amino acids. The chain's CDR3 is CASSLGATNTEAFF. The CDR3 DNA reads TGTGCCAGCAGCTTGGGTGCCACGAACACTGAAGCTTTCTTT.

The rearrangement links TRBV11-3 to TRBJ2-3, with a weak D call TRBD2 (6 bases). There are 14 residues in the CDR3. The germline CDR1 and CDR2 sequences are SGHNT and YENEEA. Trimming pared 5 bases from V and 3 bases from J, leaving 12 bases between. In DNA form, the CDR3 reads TGTGCCAGCAGCCCCGGGAGTGAAACAGATACGCAGTATTTT. It codes for CASSPGSETDTQYF. The full variable domain, with the rest looked up from reference TRBV11-3 and TRBJ2-3, is EAGVVQSPRYKIIEKKQPVAFWCNPISGHNTLYWYLQNLGQGPELLIRYENEEAVDDSQLPKDRFSAERLKGVDSTLKIQPAELGDSAVYLCASSPGSETDTQYFGPGTRLTVL.

This chain links TRBV6-1 with TRBJ1-1; no clear D gene. Germline V gene sequence: CDR1 MNHNS, CDR2 SASEGT. V lost 0 bases, J lost 5 bases, and 7 bases lay in between. This CDR3 has 13 amino acids. Written as DNA, the CDR3 is TGTGCCAGCAGTGAAGCGCCTGGGACTGAAGCTTTCTTT. Encoded protein: CASSEAPGTEAFF.

As for this clone: The same CDR3 also results from other DNA sequences found in this sample. The chain carries TRBV6-5 and TRBJ2-2; tentatively, D is TRBD2 (5 bases). CDR1 is MNHEY, CDR2 SVGAGI, per germline. The CDR3 is 14 amino acids. Between the trimmed V and J ends, which lost 3 bases and 4 bases, there was a span of 9 bases. The CDR3 DNA sequence: TGTGCCAGCAGTTATGGGGAGAGCACCGGGGAGCTGTTTTTT. It translates to CASSYGESTGELFF.

V gene TRBV6-5 combines with J gene TRBJ2-1; D possibly corresponds to TRBD2 (6 bases). Trimming removed 2 bases from V and 2 bases from J, with 10 bases in between. Germline CDR1 reads MNHEY; CDR2 reads SVGAGI. This CDR3 has 15 amino acids. CDR3 in amino acids: CASSYTGETYNEQFF. CDR3 sequence (DNA): TGTGCCAGCAGTTACACGGGGGAAACCTACAATGAGCAGTTCTTC.

V is TRBV4-2 and J is TRBJ2-7; no reliable D call. Trimming pared 0 bases from V and 3 bases from J, leaving 9 bases between. This CDR3 spans 14 amino acids. CDR1 is LGHNA and CDR2 is YNFKEQ in the germline V gene. The CDR3 protein is CASSQDLPHYEQYF. As DNA, the CDR3 is TGTGCCAGCAGCCAAGACTTGCCCCACTACGAGCAGTACTTC.